The present T cell receptor (beta chain) was sequenced within a study of spatial heterogeneity in lung cancer. Trimming shortened V by 2 bases and J by 5 bases, and 13 bases separated the two germline ends. Germline values: CDR1 MNHEY, CDR2 SVGEGT. The CDR3 length is 15 residues. This clonotype appeared many times. The time point here: sample taken at primary tumor resection. TCRs were sequenced from unsorted whole RNA of tumor, nontumor lung or PBMC. TCRdb fed the 5' RACE reads into MiXCR, producing one record per CDR3 protein. This sample has fewer than 45,000 distinct CDR3 sequences, with around 6.5% found just once.

The sample in question was PBMCs, obtained at surgery. The source is a female donor with early-stage non-small cell lung cancer. The gene calls are TRBV6-2 or TRBV6-3 and TRBJ1-5; D is possibly TRBD1 (5 bases). For the CDR3, the DNA is TGTGCCAGCAGTTACGACAGAAGAACGGATCAGCCCCAGCATTTT. This translates into CASSYDRRTDQPQHF.